These 11 T cell receptor beta chains came from one sample sequenced in a study of human versus mouse CDR3 diversity and MHC coevolution (dated by TCRdb to about 2017). Receptors were amplified or captured by the immunoSEQ multiplex PCR assay. TCRdb obtained this table from immuneACCESS and retained in-frame rearrangements with V and J assigned. These tables miss some clones; where compared with another copy, unresolved V genes account for less than half of the shortfall, and the remainder is unexplained. This sample holds tens of thousands of clones; 80% to 95% were observed only once. Clones ranked in the top ten supply approximately 1.4% of the sample. Material for sequencing was naive CD4+ T cells from blood. In the paper's terms, the cell subset or site label means: CD45RO-negative CD62L-positive naive CD4 T cells. All receptors come from a person aged 25 to 75 in good health.

J is TRBJ1-2 and V is TRBV19; perhaps TRBD1 as D (5 bases). The CDR3 is 16 residues long. Trimming shortened V by 1 base and J by 5 bases, and 17 bases separated the two germline ends. From germline, CDR1 is LNHDA and CDR2 SQIVND (reference sequence). CDR3: CASSIGYAGPSYGYTF. In DNA, the CDR3 is TGTGCCAGTAGTATAGGCTATGCAGGGCCGTCGTATGGCTACACCTTC.

The chain uses TRBV5-4 and TRBJ2-7, with 9 bases fitting TRBD1. J was trimmed by 5 bases and V by 3 bases; bases with no gene match: 6. Germline V gene data show CDR1 as SGHNT and CDR2 as YYREEE (reference sequence). The CDR3 has 14 residues. CDR3 DNA sequence: TGTGCCAGCAGCTCACAGGGGGCGCAAAACGAGCAGTACTTC. This encodes CASSSQGAQNEQYF.

The V and J genes are TRBV7-2 and TRBJ2-7; the match to TRBD1 covers 9 bases. Germline lookup yields CDR1 SGHTA and CDR2 FQGNSA. The CDR3 consists of 16 residues. Trimming cost V 5 bases and J 4 bases; bases outside gene matches: 12. The CDR3 DNA reads TGTGCCAGCAGCCCGAGGACAGGGGCTGGGCCTTACGAGCAGTACTTC. Its translation: CASSPRTGAGPYEQYF. Supplemented by reference TRBV7-2 and TRBJ2-7, the full variable domain reads GAGVSQSPSNKVTEKGKDVELRCDPISGHTALYWYRQSLGQGLEFLIYFQGNSAPDKSGLPSDRFSAERTGGSVSTLTIQRTQQEDSAVYLCASSPRTGAGPYEQYFGPGTRLTVT.

The table lists this clone with a count of one. This sequence joins TRBV6-6 and TRBJ2-2; D not resolved. This CDR3 has 12 amino acids. V gave up 5 bases and J gave up 4 bases, with 5 bases separating them. Germline-derived CDR1 and CDR2 are MNHNY and SVGAGI (reference sequence). CDR3: CASSPLTGELFF. CDR3 nucleotide sequence: TGTGCCAGCAGTCCCCTCACCGGGGAGCTGTTTTTT.

The rearrangement links TRBV28 to TRBJ1-3, with 7 positions matching TRBD1. The CDR3 has 14 amino acids. CDR1 MDHEN and CDR2 SYDVKM come from the germline V gene. V lost 2 bases, J lost 4 bases, and 2 bases stayed unmatched. The CDR3 DNA reads as TGTGCCAGCAGTTTACCGGGACAGGGAAACACCATATATTTT. This sequence encodes CASSLPGQGNTIYF.

The sample holds a few counts of this clone. CDR3 loop: CASSELAGGPETQYF. CDR3 in DNA: TGTGCCAGCAGTGAACTAGCGGGGGGGCCAGAGACCCAGTACTTC. The chain is built from TRBV6-1 and TRBJ2-5; 12 bases match TRBD2. Germline CDR1 is MNHNS and CDR2 is SASEGT. Trimming removed 2 bases from V and 4 bases from J; junction bases left unmatched: 2. The CDR3 contains 15 residues.

The chain employs TRBV5-1 and TRBJ2-7, with 7 bases that match TRBD1. Germline trimming cut 1 base from V and 6 bases from J; bases unmatched to any gene: 4. Germline V gives CDR1 SGHRS, CDR2 YFSETQ. The CDR3 has 13 residues. The CDR3 sequence: CASSLTGETEQYF. The CDR3 nucleotides are TGCGCCAGCAGCTTGACAGGGGAGACCGAGCAGTACTTC.

The V and J genes are TRBV19 and TRBJ1-1; the match to TRBD1 covers 11 bases. This CDR3 comprises 15 residues. CDR1 is LNHDA, CDR2 SQIVND, per germline (reference sequence). With V trimmed by 5 bases and J by 6 bases, 8 bases remained unmatched. CDR3 nucleotide sequence: TGTGCCAGTAGTGAGGACAGGGGGCGTTGGTCTGAAGCTTTCTTT. Translating it yields CASSEDRGRWSEAFF.

The chain uses TRBV30 and TRBJ1-6; possibly TRBD1 for D (5 bases). The CDR3 totals 12 residues. From germline, CDR1 is GTSNPN and CDR2 SVGIG (reference sequence). The V gene lost 1 base and the J gene lost 9 bases, with 7 bases spanning the gap. The CDR3 sequence: CAWSAGGSPLHF. The CDR3 DNA reads TGTGCCTGGAGTGCCGGGGGTTCACCCCTCCACTTT.

This sequence joins TRBV27 and TRBJ1-1, with no clear D. Germline V lookup: CDR1 MNHEY, CDR2 SMNVEV (reference sequence). The CDR3 length is 13 residues. Between the trimmed V and J ends, which lost 6 bases and 1 base, there was a span of 9 bases. The chain's CDR3 is CASRSNRNTEAFF. The CDR3 nucleotides are TGTGCCAGCAGGTCGAACAGGAACACTGAAGCTTTCTTT.

This clone has only a few counts. The V call is TRBV10-3, the J call TRBJ2-7, with TRBD1 identical over 7 bases. Germline V gives CDR1 ENHRY, CDR2 SYGVKD. The CDR3 totals 12 residues. The ends lost 4 bases at V and 4 bases at J; junction bases unmatched: 1. This CDR3 is CAISGQGYEQYF. DNA for the CDR3: TGTGCCATCAGTGGACAGGGTTACGAGCAGTACTTC.